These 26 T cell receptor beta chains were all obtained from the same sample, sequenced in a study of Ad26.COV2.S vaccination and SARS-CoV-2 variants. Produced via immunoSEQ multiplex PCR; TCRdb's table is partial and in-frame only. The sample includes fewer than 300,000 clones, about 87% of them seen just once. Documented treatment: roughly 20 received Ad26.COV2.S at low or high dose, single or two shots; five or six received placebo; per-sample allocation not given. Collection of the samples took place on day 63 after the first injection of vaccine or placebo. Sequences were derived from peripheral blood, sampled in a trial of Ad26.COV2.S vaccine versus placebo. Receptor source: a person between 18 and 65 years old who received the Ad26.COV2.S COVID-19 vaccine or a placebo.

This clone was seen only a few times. CDR3 residues: CASSQVEGALSYEQYF. The CDR3, as DNA: TGCGCCAGCAGCCAAGTTGAGGGGGCCCTCTCCTACGAGCAGTACTTC. The chain joins TRBV4-1 to TRBJ2-7; 7 bases are shared with TRBD1. The germline V gene has CDR1 MGHRA and CDR2 YSYEKL. The CDR3 runs to 16 residues. V was clipped by 1 base and J by 0 bases; unmatched bases: 6.

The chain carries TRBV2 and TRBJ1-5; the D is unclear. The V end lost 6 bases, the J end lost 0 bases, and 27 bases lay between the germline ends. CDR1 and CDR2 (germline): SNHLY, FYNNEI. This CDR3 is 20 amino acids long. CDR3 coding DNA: TGTGCCAGCAGACTCCCCGGACGGGCGGGTAGAGCGTATAGCAATCAGCCCCAGCATTTT. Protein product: CASRLPGRAGRAYSNQPQHF.

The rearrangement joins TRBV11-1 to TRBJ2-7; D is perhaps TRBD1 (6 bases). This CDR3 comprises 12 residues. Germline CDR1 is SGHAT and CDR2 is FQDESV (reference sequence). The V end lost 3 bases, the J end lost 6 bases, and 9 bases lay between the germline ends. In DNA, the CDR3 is TGTGCCAGCAGCTTTACAGGGTCCGAGCAGTACTTC. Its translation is CASSFTGSEQYF. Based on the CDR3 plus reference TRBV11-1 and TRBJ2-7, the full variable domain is EAEVAQSPRYKITEKSQAVAFWCDPISGHATLYWYRQILGQGPELLVQFQDESVVDDSQLPKDRFSAERLKGVDSTLKIQPAELGDSAMYLCASSFTGSEQYFGPGTRLTVT.

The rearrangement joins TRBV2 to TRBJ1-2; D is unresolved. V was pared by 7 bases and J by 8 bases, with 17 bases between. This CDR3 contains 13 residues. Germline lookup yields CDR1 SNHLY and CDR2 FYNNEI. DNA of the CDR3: TGTGCCAGCACCCTAAGAGGATTTTTGGGCTACACCTTC. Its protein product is CASTLRGFLGYTF.

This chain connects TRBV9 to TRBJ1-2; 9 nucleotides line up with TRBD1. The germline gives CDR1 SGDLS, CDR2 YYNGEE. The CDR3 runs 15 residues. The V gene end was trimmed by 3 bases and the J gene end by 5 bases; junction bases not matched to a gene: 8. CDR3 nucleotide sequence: TGTGCCAGCAGCGCCCGGGACAGGGAAATATATGGCTACACCTTC. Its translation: CASSARDREIYGYTF. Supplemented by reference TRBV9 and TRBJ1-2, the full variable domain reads DSGVTQTPKHLITATGQRVTLRCSPRSGDLSVYWYQQSLDQGLQFLIQYYNGEERAKGNILERFSAQQFPDLHSELNLSSLELGDSALYFCASSARDREIYGYTFGSGTRLTVV.

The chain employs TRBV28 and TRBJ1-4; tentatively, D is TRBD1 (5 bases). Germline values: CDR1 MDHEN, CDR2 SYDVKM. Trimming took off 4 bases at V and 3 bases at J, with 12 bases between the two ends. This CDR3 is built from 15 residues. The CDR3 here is CASSSAGGANEKLFF. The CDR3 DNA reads TGTGCCAGCAGTTCCGCGGGGGGTGCTAATGAAAAACTGTTTTTT.

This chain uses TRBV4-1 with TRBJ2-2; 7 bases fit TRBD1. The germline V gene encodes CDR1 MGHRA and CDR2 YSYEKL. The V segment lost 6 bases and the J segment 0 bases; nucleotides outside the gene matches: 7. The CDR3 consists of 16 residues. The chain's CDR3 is CASSKDRASNTGELFF. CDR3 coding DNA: TGCGCCAGCAGTAAAGACAGGGCCTCGAACACCGGGGAGCTGTTTTTT.

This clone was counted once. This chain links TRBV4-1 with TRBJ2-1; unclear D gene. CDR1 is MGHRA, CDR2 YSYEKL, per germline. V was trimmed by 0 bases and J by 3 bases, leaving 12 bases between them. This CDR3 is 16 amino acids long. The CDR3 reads CASSQDPNYHYNEQFF. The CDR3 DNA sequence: TGCGCCAGCAGCCAAGATCCGAACTACCACTACAATGAGCAGTTCTTC.

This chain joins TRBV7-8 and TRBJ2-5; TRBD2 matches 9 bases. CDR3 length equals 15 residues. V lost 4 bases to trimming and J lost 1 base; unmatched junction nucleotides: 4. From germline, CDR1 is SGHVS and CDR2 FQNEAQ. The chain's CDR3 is CASSYGLAPQETQYF. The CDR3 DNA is TGTGCCAGCAGCTACGGACTAGCGCCCCAAGAGACCCAGTACTTC.

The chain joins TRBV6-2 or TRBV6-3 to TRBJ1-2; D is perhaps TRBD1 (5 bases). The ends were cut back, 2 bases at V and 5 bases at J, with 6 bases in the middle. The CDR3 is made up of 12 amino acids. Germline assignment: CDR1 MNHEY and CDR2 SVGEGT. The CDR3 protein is CASSYGAYGYTF. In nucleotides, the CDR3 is TGTGCCAGCAGTTACGGGGCGTATGGCTACACCTTC.

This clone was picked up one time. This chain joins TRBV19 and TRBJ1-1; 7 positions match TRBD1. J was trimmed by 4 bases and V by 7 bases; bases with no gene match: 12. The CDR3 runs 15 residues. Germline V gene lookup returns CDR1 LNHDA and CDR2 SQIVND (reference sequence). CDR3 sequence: CASMGRGLGSTEAFF. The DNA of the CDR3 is TGTGCCAGTATGGGGAGGGGGCTGGGGAGCACTGAAGCTTTCTTT.

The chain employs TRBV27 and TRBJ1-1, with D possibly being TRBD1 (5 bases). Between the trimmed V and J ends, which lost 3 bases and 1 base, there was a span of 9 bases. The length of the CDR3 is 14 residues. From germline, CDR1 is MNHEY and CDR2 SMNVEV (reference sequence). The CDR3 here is CASSLLRENTEAFF. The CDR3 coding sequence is TGTGCCAGCAGTTTGCTCAGGGAGAACACTGAAGCTTTCTTT.

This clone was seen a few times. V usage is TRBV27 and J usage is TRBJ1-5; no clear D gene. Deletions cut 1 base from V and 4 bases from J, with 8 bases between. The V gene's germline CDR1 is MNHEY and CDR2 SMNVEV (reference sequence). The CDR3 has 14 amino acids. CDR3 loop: CASSLLAENQPQHF. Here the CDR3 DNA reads TGTGCCAGCAGTTTATTGGCAGAAAATCAGCCCCAGCATTTT.

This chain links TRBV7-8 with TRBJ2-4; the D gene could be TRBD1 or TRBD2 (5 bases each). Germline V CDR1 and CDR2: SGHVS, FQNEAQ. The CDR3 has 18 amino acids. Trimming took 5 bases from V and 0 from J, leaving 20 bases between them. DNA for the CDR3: TGTGCCAGCAGCCTGAGAGGGACGTATTCACTAGCCAAAAACATTCAGTACTTC. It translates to CASSLRGTYSLAKNIQYF.

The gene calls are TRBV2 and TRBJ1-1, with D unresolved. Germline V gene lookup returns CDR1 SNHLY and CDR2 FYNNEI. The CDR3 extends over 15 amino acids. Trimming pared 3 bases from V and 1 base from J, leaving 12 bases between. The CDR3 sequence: CASSDLQSENTEAFF. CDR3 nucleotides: TGTGCCAGCAGTGATTTACAGTCTGAGAACACTGAAGCTTTCTTT.

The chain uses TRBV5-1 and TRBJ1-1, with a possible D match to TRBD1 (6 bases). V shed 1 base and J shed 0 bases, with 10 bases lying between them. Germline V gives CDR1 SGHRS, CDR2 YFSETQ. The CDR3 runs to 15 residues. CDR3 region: CASSLIRGLNTEAFF. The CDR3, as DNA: TGCGCCAGCAGCTTGATCAGGGGACTGAACACTGAAGCTTTCTTT.

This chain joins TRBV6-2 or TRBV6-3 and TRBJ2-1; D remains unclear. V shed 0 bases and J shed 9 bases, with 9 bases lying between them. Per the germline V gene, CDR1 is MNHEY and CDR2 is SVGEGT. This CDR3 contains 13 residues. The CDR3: CASSYSRTGEQFF. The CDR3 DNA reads TGTGCCAGCAGTTACTCGCGTACGGGTGAGCAGTTCTTC.

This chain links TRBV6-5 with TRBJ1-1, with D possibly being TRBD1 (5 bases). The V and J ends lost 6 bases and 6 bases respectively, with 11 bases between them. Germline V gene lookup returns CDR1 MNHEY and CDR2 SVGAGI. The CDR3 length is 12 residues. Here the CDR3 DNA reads TGTGCCAGCAGGGGGGGGTACCCTGAAGCTTTCTTT. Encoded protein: CASRGGYPEAFF.

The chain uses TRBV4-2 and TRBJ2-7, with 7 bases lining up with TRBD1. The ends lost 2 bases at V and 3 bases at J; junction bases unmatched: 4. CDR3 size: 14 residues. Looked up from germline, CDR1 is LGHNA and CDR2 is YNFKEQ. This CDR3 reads CASSQRGQYYEQYF. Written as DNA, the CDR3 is TGTGCCAGCAGCCAAAGGGGACAGTACTACGAGCAGTACTTC.

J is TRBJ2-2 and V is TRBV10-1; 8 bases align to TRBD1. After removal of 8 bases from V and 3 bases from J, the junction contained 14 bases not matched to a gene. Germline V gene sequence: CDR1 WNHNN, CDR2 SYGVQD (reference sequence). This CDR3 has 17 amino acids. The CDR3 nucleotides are TGCGCCAGCGGCCACCGCCGCGGGACAGGAGACACCGGGGAGCTGTTTTTT. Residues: CASGHRRGTGDTGELFF.

The CDR3 sequence: CASSLRPGQGYNEQFF. The CDR3 DNA follows: TGTGCCAGCAGCCTTCGACCGGGACAGGGGTACAATGAGCAGTTCTTC. The chain links TRBV3-1 (or the pseudogene TRBV3-2) to TRBJ2-1, with TRBD1 matching over 10 bases. V lost 4 bases, J lost 4 bases, and 7 bases stayed unmatched. The CDR3 sequence is 16 residues long. The V gene's germline CDR1 is LGHDT and CDR2 YNNKEL (reference sequence).

The CDR3 DNA follows: TGTGCCATCAGGATCAATCCTAATGAAAAACTGTTTTTT. Protein sequence: CAIRINPNEKLFF. The chain employs TRBV10-3 and TRBJ1-4, with D hard to call. Trimming cost V 6 bases and J 3 bases, with 8 bases left between them. Germline V gives CDR1 ENHRY, CDR2 SYGVKD. The CDR3 is 13 amino acids.

CDR3 nucleotides: TGTGCCACCAGCAGCAAGCACCAGCGGAGATCCTACGAGCAGTACTTC. It is translated as CATSSKHQRRSYEQYF. The J gene is TRBJ2-7, the V gene TRBV15, with D perhaps TRBD2 (5 bases). Germline CDR1 LNHNV, CDR2 YYDKDF (reference sequence). This CDR3 has 16 amino acids. Trimming stripped 3 bases from V and 1 base from J, with 16 bases between.

CDR3 in DNA: TGTGCCAGCTCACCACTCGAGACAGGACCGTCCTATGGCTACACCTTC. Translating it yields CASSPLETGPSYGYTF. The V call is TRBV18, the J call TRBJ1-2; maybe TRBD1 (6 bases). This CDR3 has 16 amino acids. Germline V gene sequence: CDR1 KGHSH, CDR2 LQKENI. The ends were cut back, 1 base at V and 4 bases at J, with 16 bases in the middle. The whole variable domain, remainder taken from reference TRBV18 and TRBJ1-2, is NAGVMQNPRHLVRRRGQEARLRCSPMKGHSHVYWYRQLPEEGLKFMVYLQKENIIDESGMPKERFSAEFPKEGPSILRIQQVVRGDSAAYFCASSPLETGPSYGYTFGSGTRLTVV.

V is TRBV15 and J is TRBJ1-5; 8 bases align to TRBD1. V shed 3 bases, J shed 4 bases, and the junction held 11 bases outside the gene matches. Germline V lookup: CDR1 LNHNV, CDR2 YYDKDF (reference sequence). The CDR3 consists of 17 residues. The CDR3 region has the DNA TGTGCCACCAGCAGGTTCCGGGACAGGCTAGGGAATCAGCCCCAGCATTTT. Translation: CATSRFRDRLGNQPQHF.

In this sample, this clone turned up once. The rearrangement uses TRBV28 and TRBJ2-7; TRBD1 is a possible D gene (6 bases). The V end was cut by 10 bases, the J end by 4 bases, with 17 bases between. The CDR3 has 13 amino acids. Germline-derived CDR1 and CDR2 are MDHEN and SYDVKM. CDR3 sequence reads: CATAASRGYEQYF. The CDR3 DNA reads TGTGCCACCGCCGCGAGCAGGGGATACGAGCAGTACTTC.